The 16 T cell receptor beta chains presented below share a single source sample, sequenced in a study of cytomegalovirus exposure and HLA in healthy donors. Method: immunoSEQ multiplex PCR; TCRdb's copy keeps in-frame clones and lacks some. The sample includes some 260,000 clones, roughly 87% seen only once; the top ten take 12%. Sequencing was performed on PBMCs. These receptors all stem from a man in his late teens or twenties in good health and CMV-seropositive.

CDR3 nucleotides: TGTGCCAGCAGGGATGTAGATACGCAGTATTTT. Amino acid sequence: CASRDVDTQYF. The V and J genes are TRBV2 and TRBJ2-3; D is undetermined. There are 11 residues in the CDR3. Germline assignment: CDR1 SNHLY and CDR2 FYNNEI. Trimming cost V 6 bases and J 5 bases, with 6 bases left between them.

The rearrangement joins TRBV6-1 to TRBJ1-1; the D is unclear. Germline CDR1 reads MNHNS; CDR2 reads SASEGT. The CDR3 sequence is 14 residues long. Between the trimmed V and J ends, which lost 3 bases and 1 base, there was a span of 9 bases. As DNA, the CDR3 is TGTGCCAGCAGTGATTACCTTTGGAACACTGAAGCTTTCTTT. Translated, it gives CASSDYLWNTEAFF.

The chain's CDR3 is CASSFDRGSKNIQYF. Written as DNA, the CDR3 is TGTGCCAGCAGTTTCGACAGGGGATCCAAAAACATTCAGTACTTC. The V gene is TRBV6-6, the J gene TRBJ2-4; TRBD1 matches 8 bases. Germline CDR1 is MNHNY and CDR2 is SVGAGI (reference sequence). J gave up 2 bases and V 4 bases, and 4 bases lay outside the gene matches. This CDR3 region has 15 residues.

The chain recombines TRBV27 with TRBJ2-7, with 7 bases aligning to TRBD1. The trim removed 4 bases at V and 2 bases at J, leaving 2 bases unmatched. Germline assignment: CDR1 MNHEY and CDR2 SMNVEV (reference sequence). The CDR3 has 13 residues. The CDR3 bases are TGTGCCAGCAGTTGGACAGGCACCTACGAGCAGTACTTC. Its protein is CASSWTGTYEQYF.

The chain links TRBV15 to TRBJ1-2, with D uncertain. The CDR3 extends over 18 amino acids. V lost 1 base, J lost 3 bases, and 21 bases lay in between. CDR1 LNHNV and CDR2 YYDKDF come from the germline V gene (reference sequence). CDR3 region: CATSRVGRGYRAYYGYTF. The DNA for the CDR3 is TGTGCCACCAGCAGAGTAGGGAGAGGTTACCGGGCCTACTATGGCTACACCTTC.

The V call is TRBV5-4, the J call TRBJ2-7, with 15 nucleotides matching TRBD2. Germline CDR1 is SGHNT and CDR2 is YYREEE (reference sequence). The CDR3 runs 15 residues. Trimming at V came to 4 bases and at J to 4 bases, leaving 3 bases not matched to a gene. The DNA for the CDR3 is TGTGCCAGCAGCCCAGGGACTAGCGGGGGGTACGAGCAGTACTTC. Translating gives CASSPGTSGGYEQYF.

The J gene is TRBJ1-2, the V gene TRBV4-3, with D perhaps TRBD1 (6 bases). V was cut by 1 base and J by 3 bases, with 12 bases left in between. CDR1 is LGHNA, CDR2 YSLEER, per germline. The CDR3 totals 15 residues. In nucleotides, the CDR3 is TGCGCCAGCAGCCAAGCGAGGGGGAGCGACTATGGCTACACCTTC. Amino acids: CASSQARGSDYGYTF.

This clone occurred a few times. The chain couples TRBV4-1 to TRBJ2-2; D is ambiguous. The CDR3 sequence is 17 residues long. The V end was cut by 1 base, the J end by 5 bases, with 17 bases between. Germline V gives CDR1 MGHRA, CDR2 YSYEKL. This CDR3 reads CASSQGLGHKGTGELFF. CDR3 nucleotides: TGCGCCAGCAGCCAAGGTCTGGGCCACAAAGGAACCGGGGAGCTGTTTTTT.

This chain joins TRBV4-1 and TRBJ2-7, with 7 bases lining up with TRBD1. The CDR3 totals 16 residues. The V and J ends lost 1 base and 3 bases, in that order; junction bases with no gene match: 9. From germline, CDR1 is MGHRA and CDR2 YSYEKL. The CDR3 protein is CASSQARTGAFYEQYF. CDR3 DNA sequence: TGCGCCAGCAGCCAAGCTAGGACAGGAGCTTTCTACGAGCAGTACTTC.

The V and J genes are TRBV5-6 and TRBJ2-5, with 7 bases lining up with TRBD1. This CDR3 is 14 amino acids long. Trimming at V came to 5 bases and at J to 3 bases, leaving 7 bases not matched to a gene. In germline, CDR1 is SGHDT, CDR2 YYEEEE. In DNA, the CDR3 is TGTGCCAGCAGTGATACCGGGACAGAAGAGACCCAGTACTTC. Its protein is CASSDTGTEETQYF. The entire variable domain, with the rest obtained from reference TRBV5-6 and TRBJ2-5, is as follows: DAGVTQSPTHLIKTRGQQVTLRCSPKSGHDTVSWYQQALGQGPQFIFQYYEEEERQRGNFPDRFSGHQFPNYSSELNVNALLLGDSALYLCASSDTGTEETQYFGPGTRLLVL.

The table lists this clone with a few counts. The V gene is TRBV4-3, the J gene TRBJ2-3, with 9 bases lining up with TRBD1. The germline gives CDR1 LGHNA, CDR2 YSLEER. CDR3 length: 14 residues. The junction had 5 bases not matched to a gene; V was cut back by 4 bases and J by 6 bases. The CDR3 DNA sequence: TGCGCCAGCAGCCCCGGGACAGGGCGGGATACGCAGTATTTT. As protein: CASSPGTGRDTQYF.

The gene calls are TRBV21-1 and TRBJ2-7; the D segment call TRBD2 is taken from the table without a DNA check. TRBV21-1 is designated a pseudogene. The CDR3 runs to 14 residues. CDR3 in DNA: TGTGCCAGCACTCGAGGCTCCAACCATTACGAGCAGTACTTC. Translation gives CASTRGSNHYEQYF.

For this clone: A read error may explain this, as a much larger clone is one base away. The chain has TRBV19 and TRBJ2-7, with 10 positions matching TRBD1. V dropped 9 bases and J dropped 2; count of bases not matched to a gene: 1. Germline-derived CDR1 and CDR2 are LNHDA and SQIVND (reference sequence). CDR3 length equals 12 residues. CDR3: CASGQGAYEQYF. CDR3 DNA sequence: TGTGCCAGCGGACAGGGGGCCTACGAGCAGTACTTC.

The chain employs TRBV19 and TRBJ1-4; D gene ambiguous. CDR1 LNHDA and CDR2 SQIVND come from the germline V gene (reference sequence). Trimming shortened V by 1 base and J by 2 bases, and 8 bases separated the two germline ends. This CDR3 spans 15 amino acids. The CDR3 coding sequence is TGTGCCAGTAGTATAGGCGAGTTTACTAATGAAAAACTGTTTTTT. This sequence encodes CASSIGEFTNEKLFF.

The rearrangement joins TRBV29-1 to TRBJ1-1; possible D gene TRBD1, 5 bases. The CDR3 extends over 12 amino acids. In germline, CDR1 is SQVTM, CDR2 ANQGSEA. The ends were cut back, 5 bases at V and 4 bases at J, with 11 bases in the middle. This CDR3 reads CSVTGGVTEAFF. The CDR3 coding sequence is TGCAGCGTTACCGGGGGGGTCACTGAAGCTTTCTTT.

This chain joins TRBV28 and TRBJ1-1; D ambiguous. The V gene's germline CDR1 is MDHEN and CDR2 SYDVKM. The CDR3 has 13 amino acids. Trimming removed 3 bases from V and 6 bases from J, with 11 bases in between. The CDR3 DNA sequence: TGTGCCAGCAGTTTTTATCGTGCTCCTGAAGCTTTCTTT. As protein: CASSFYRAPEAFF.